This T cell receptor (beta chain) was recovered during a study of blood T cell repertoires in COVID-19 (dated by TCRdb to 2018 to 2020). About the full investigation: Samples covering the acute and convalescent phases of COVID-19 were provided by collaborators in the United States, Italy and Spain. The material from the prospective study consisted of cDNA or gDNA derived from T cells, B-cell-depleted T cells, or PBMCs. The dataset comprised deeply sampled blood TCRbeta repertoires from subjects exposed to, actively infected with, or recovered from COVID-19. The repertoires were released in a freely available public database intended as a resource for research on the immune response to SARS-CoV-2. The samples were drawn from the first 160 participants of the ongoing ImmuneRACE study and from 1,254 subjects provided by 6 global collaborators. The sample metadata nearly always contained a de-identified subject ID, COVID-19 status, age in years and sex. Where HLA class I and class II types were available, the types were taken from metadata supplied by the sample provider, not from assay-based typing. General study outcomes and caveats: The quantity of clinical and demographic metadata differed by source and by participant and was supplied without curation.

Including the terminal cysteine and phenylalanine, the CDR3 comprises 16 residues. Just CDR3 DNA is preserved here, 48 bases in frame from base 1. Taken from the germline V gene, the CDR1 and CDR2 loops are MNHEY and SVGAGI. V and J are truncated by 0 bases and 6 bases respectively, leaving an intervening sequence of 17 bases. Whole blood was collected in K2EDTA tubes by collaborating institutions according to the institutions' own protocols. For TCRbeta analysis, collaborators shipped samples in one of three forms: frozen whole blood, isolated PBMCs, or DNA extracted from either of those sample types. The immunoSEQ Assay, a bias-controlled multiplex PCR, was used to amplify TCRbeta CDR3 regions from genomic DNA. Per the source publication's procedure: Nucleated cell counts per sample were estimated from amplification of reference gene primers within the assay. To quantify the absolute abundance of each unique TCRbeta CDR3 rearrangement, sequence reads were collapsed and filtered. For each sample, productive Simpson clonality was calculated as the square root of Simpson's diversity index across productive rearrangements. Entries here come from immuneACCESS through TCRdb and include only in-frame sequences with V and J called. Some clones fail to appear in such tables; in the studies checked, an unresolved V gene covers under half of the shortfall, and the cause of the remainder is unknown. The DNA was the basis for D and trimming; V, J and clone size are from that table. Within this sample are over 150,000 clones, with under 95% of them counted one time only. The ten largest clones capture approximately 2.2% of the sample.

Details on this clone: Its antigen remains undetermined. No base qualities exist here, and no much larger clone lies one base off it.

Specimen: peripheral blood. This sequence was found in a man between 18 and 29 years old with acute or convalescent COVID-19. The rearrangement combines TRBV6-5 with TRBJ1-2; matching of 5 bases hints at TRBD1 as the D gene. The CDR3 region has the sequence CASSYSGMGEGNGYTF. The bases read TGTGCCAGCAGTTACTCAGGGATGGGGGAGGGGAATGGCTACACCTTC.